The T cell receptor (beta chain) under discussion was sequenced for a study of response to subunit inactivated influenza vaccine. TCRdb re-called the RT-PCR reads with MiXCR, one entry per CDR3 protein. The sample records hundreds of thousands of distinct CDR3 sequences, less than 20% being singletons. Concerning this clonotype itself: What it binds is not known.

Per germline, CDR1 SGHNT and CDR2 YYREEE (reference sequence). V was cut by 0 bases and J by 2 bases, with 14 bases left in between. The CDR3 spans 16 residues. Regarding the study as a whole: The study's authors posited that every seasonal influenza vaccination enlists few new T cells.

This receptor was identified in a man in his forties or fifties who received an inactivated influenza vaccine. The chain is built from TRBV5-4 and TRBJ2-5, with a possible D match to TRBD1 (6 bases). This specimen consisted of PBMCs from blood, obtained about 5 days after vaccination. Written as DNA, the CDR3 is TGTGCCAGCAGCTTGGCCGGGCAGGGGACACAAGAGACCCAGTACTTC. It is translated as CASSLAGQGTQETQYF.